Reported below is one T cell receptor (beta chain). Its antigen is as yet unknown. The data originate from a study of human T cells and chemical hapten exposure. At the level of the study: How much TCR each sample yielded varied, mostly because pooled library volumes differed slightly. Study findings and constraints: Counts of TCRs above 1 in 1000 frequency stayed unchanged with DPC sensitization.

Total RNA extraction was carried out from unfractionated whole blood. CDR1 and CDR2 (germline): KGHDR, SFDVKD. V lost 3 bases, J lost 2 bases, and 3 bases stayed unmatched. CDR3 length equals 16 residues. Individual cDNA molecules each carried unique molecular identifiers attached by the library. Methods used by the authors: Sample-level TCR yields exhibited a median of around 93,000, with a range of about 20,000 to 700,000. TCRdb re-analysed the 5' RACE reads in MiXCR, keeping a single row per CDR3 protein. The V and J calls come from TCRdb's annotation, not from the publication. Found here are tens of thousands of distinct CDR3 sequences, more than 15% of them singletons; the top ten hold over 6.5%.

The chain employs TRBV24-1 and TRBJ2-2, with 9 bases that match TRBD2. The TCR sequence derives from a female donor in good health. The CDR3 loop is CATSDQGLANTGELFF. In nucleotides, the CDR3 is TGTGCCACCAGTGATCAGGGACTAGCTAACACCGGGGAGCTGTTTTTT.